These 25 T cell receptor beta chains were all obtained from the same sample, sequenced in a study of fetal regulatory T cell absence and autoimmunity. Produced via immunoSEQ multiplex PCR; TCRdb's table is partial and in-frame only. The table shows more than 90,000 clones, with about 78% occurring only once. Sequencing was done on a sample of pancreas tissue. The receptors derive from a male donor with IPEX syndrome.

The chain joins TRBV5-4 to TRBJ1-6, with D tentatively TRBD1 (6 bases). Germline values: CDR1 SGHNT, CDR2 YYREEE (reference sequence). CDR3 length: 16 residues. The ends were cut back, 0 bases at V and 6 bases at J, with 13 bases in the middle. This chain's CDR3 is CASSLGGQYLNSPLHF. The CDR3 DNA reads TGTGCCAGCAGCTTGGGGGGGCAGTACCTTAATTCACCCCTCCACTTT.

The rearrangement uses TRBV5-4 and TRBJ2-7; possible D gene TRBD2, 5 bases. CDR3 length equals 15 residues. The ends were cut back, 4 bases at V and 2 bases at J, with 16 bases in the middle. From germline, CDR1 is SGHNT and CDR2 YYREEE (reference sequence). The CDR3 region has the DNA TGTGCCAGCAGCCCCGGTGGACTCATGCCCTACGAGCAGTACTTC. Amino acid sequence: CASSPGGLMPYEQYF.

The rearrangement uses TRBV11-3 and TRBJ2-3, with 7 bases that match TRBD1. Germline V CDR1 and CDR2: SGHNT, YENEEA. The V gene end was trimmed by 5 bases and the J gene end by 2 bases; junction bases not matched to a gene: 4. The CDR3 has 14 amino acids. CDR3 sequence reads: CASSPGQYTDTQYF. The CDR3 bases are TGTGCCAGCAGCCCGGGACAGTACACAGATACGCAGTATTTT.

This chain joins TRBV4-3 and TRBJ1-1, with a tentative D call TRBD1 (5 bases). Trimming shortened V by 4 bases and J by 0 bases, and 12 bases separated the two germline ends. Germline V gene sequence: CDR1 LGHNA, CDR2 YSLEER. CDR3 size: 15 residues. The CDR3 nucleotides read TGCGCCAGCAGCCGGCTCAGGGCTCTGAACACTGAAGCTTTCTTT. Translation gives CASSRLRALNTEAFF.

This clone was counted between two and nine times. The chain recombines TRBV19 with TRBJ1-2; the match to TRBD1 covers 7 bases. V was clipped by 5 bases and J by 4 bases; unmatched bases: 4. Germline V gene data show CDR1 as LNHDA and CDR2 as SQIVND (reference sequence). This CDR3 has 13 residues. The CDR3 sequence: CASSPGTVYGYTF. The CDR3 nucleotides are TGTGCCAGTAGTCCTGGGACAGTCTATGGCTACACCTTC.

The chain carries TRBV6-4 and TRBJ2-5; the D gene is possibly TRBD2 (5 bases). The CDR3 is 10 residues long. The germline gives CDR1 MRHNA, CDR2 SNTAGT. V was shortened by 6 bases and J by 7 bases, with 6 bases between the two germline ends. The CDR3, as DNA: TGTGCCAGCAGAGAGGGGACCCAGTACTTC. Translated: CASREGTQYF.

J is TRBJ1-2 and V is TRBV7-9; 8 bases match TRBD1. CDR3 size: 12 residues. Germline lookup yields CDR1 SEHNR and CDR2 FQNEAQ (reference sequence). The ends lost 5 bases at V and 7 bases at J; junction bases unmatched: 3. This CDR3 reads CASSAGQGGYTF. CDR3 coding DNA: TGTGCCAGCAGCGCCGGACAGGGTGGCTACACCTTC.

A remark on this clone: At one end the junction does not follow the germline gene, possibly because of a read error. This chain uses TRBV18 with TRBJ2-7, with TRBD1 matching over 10 bases. Germline CDR1 and CDR2: KGHSH and LQKENI. The CDR3 covers 14 residues. The CDR3 region is CASSMTGGSHEQYF. DNA for the CDR3: TGTGCCAGCTCAATGACAGGGGGCTCCCACGAGCAGTACTTC.

DNA of the CDR3: TGTGCCAGCAGCTTATACGGGGGCGGGAATTCACCCCTCCACTTT. The encoded protein is CASSLYGGGNSPLHF. The chain links TRBV7-2 to TRBJ1-6; weak D call: TRBD1 (6 bases). The CDR3 is 15 residues long. V lost 2 bases and J lost 7, with 12 bases in between. Looked up from germline, CDR1 is SGHTA and CDR2 is FQGNSA.

The chain is built from TRBV27 and TRBJ1-1, with 7 bases lining up with TRBD1. This CDR3 contains 13 residues. The V gene end was trimmed by 0 bases and the J gene end by 6 bases; junction bases not matched to a gene: 1. CDR1 and CDR2 from the germline V gene are MNHEY and SMNVEV (reference sequence). For the CDR3, the DNA is TGTGCCAGCAGTTTATCACAGGGGTCTGAAGCTTTCTTT. As protein: CASSLSQGSEAFF.

This chain connects TRBV27 to TRBJ2-2, with TRBD1 identical over 9 bases. With V trimmed by 7 bases and J by 6 bases, 12 bases remained unmatched. CDR3 length: 16 residues. CDR1 is MNHEY, CDR2 SMNVEV, per germline (reference sequence). In nucleotides, the CDR3 is TGTGCCAGCATTCCGACAGGGGGAAAGCGGGCCGGGGAGCTGTTTTTT. Its translation: CASIPTGGKRAGELFF.

The chain couples TRBV7-2 to TRBJ1-1, with 7 nucleotides matching TRBD1. Trimming cost V 2 bases and J 5 bases; bases outside gene matches: 2. This CDR3 spans 13 amino acids. CDR1 and CDR2 from the germline V gene are SGHTA and FQGNSA. The CDR3 DNA reads TGTGCCAGCAGCTTATACAGGGGAACTGAAGCTTTCTTT. Encoded protein: CASSLYRGTEAFF. Combining the CDR3 with reference TRBV7-2 and TRBJ1-1 gives the whole variable domain GAGVSQSPSNKVTEKGKDVELRCDPISGHTALYWYRQSLGQGLEFLIYFQGNSAPDKSGLPSDRFSAERTGGSVSTLTIQRTQQEDSAVYLCASSLYRGTEAFFGQGTRLTVV.

This clone was seen once. The rearrangement uses TRBV7-2 and TRBJ2-2; weak D call: TRBD2 (6 bases). Germline loops: CDR1 SGHTA, CDR2 FQGNSA. V dropped 6 bases and J dropped 7 bases, with 15 bases sitting between them. This CDR3 has 14 amino acids. In DNA form, the CDR3 reads TGTGCCAGCAGAGGACTACCCACAGGCGGGGAGCTGTTTTTT. Its protein product is CASRGLPTGGELFF.

The chain recombines TRBV9 with TRBJ2-4, with 13 bases identical to TRBD2. In germline, CDR1 is SGDLS, CDR2 YYNGEE. The ends lost 4 bases at V and 0 bases at J; junction bases unmatched: 7. This CDR3 has 18 residues. CDR3 DNA: TGTGCCAGCAGCCCAGGACTAGCGGGAGTCCTAGCCAAAAACATTCAGTACTTC. Protein: CASSPGLAGVLAKNIQYF.

Concerning this clone: The junction and the germline gene differ at one end; a read error may be behind it. CDR3 sequence (DNA): TGTGCCAGCAGCCTAGCGGGAGGGCCTGGCGGGGAGCTGTTTTTT. Its protein product is CASSLAGGPGGELFF. This rearrangement joins TRBV7-9 to TRBJ2-2; TRBD2 matches 12 bases. The CDR3 is 15 residues long. Germline assignment: CDR1 SEHNR and CDR2 FQNEAQ (reference sequence).

The rearrangement uses TRBV7-2 and TRBJ2-1; D not resolved. The germline gives CDR1 SGHTA, CDR2 FQGNSA. Trimming took 4 bases from V and 10 from J, leaving 17 bases between them. The CDR3 totals 14 residues. The CDR3 bases are TGTGCCAGCAGCTCCCTCGGAGCGCCCTCAGAGCAGTTCTTC. Amino acid sequence: CASSSLGAPSEQFF.

This clone was seen only a few times. V gene TRBV27 combines with J gene TRBJ1-6, with unresolved D. Germline V gene data show CDR1 as MNHEY and CDR2 as SMNVEV (reference sequence). Trimming pared 7 bases from V and 6 bases from J, leaving 13 bases between. The CDR3 totals 14 residues. The CDR3 sequence: CASKINGGNSPLHF. Here the CDR3 DNA reads TGTGCCAGCAAAATCAACGGAGGTAATTCACCCCTCCACTTT.

The gene calls are TRBV18 and TRBJ2-2, with a possible D match to TRBD2 (6 bases). Trimming shortened V by 0 bases and J by 6 bases, and 14 bases separated the two germline ends. Looked up from germline, CDR1 is KGHSH and CDR2 is LQKENI. The CDR3 contains 16 residues. The CDR3 sequence is CASSPPGLRGAGELFF. The CDR3 region has the DNA TGTGCCAGCTCACCACCTGGACTAAGGGGCGCCGGGGAGCTGTTTTTT.

The V gene is TRBV27, the J gene TRBJ2-7; perhaps TRBD1 as D (6 bases). The V gene lost 5 bases and the J gene lost 2 bases, with 19 bases spanning the gap. Germline assignment: CDR1 MNHEY and CDR2 SMNVEV (reference sequence). This CDR3 region has 16 residues. CDR3 nucleotides: TGTGCCAGCAGTGAAGAGACAGGAAACCTGCCCTACGAGCAGTACTTC. Translation: CASSEETGNLPYEQYF.

The gene calls are TRBV30 and TRBJ2-3, with 10 nucleotides matching TRBD1. The CDR3 spans 14 residues. V lost 4 bases to trimming and J lost 5 bases; unmatched junction nucleotides: 6. The germline V gene has CDR1 GTSNPN and CDR2 SVGIG (reference sequence). The CDR3 bases are TGTGCCTGGACACGGACAGGGGGAGGAGATACGCAGTATTTT. The encoded protein is CAWTRTGGGDTQYF. Based on the CDR3 plus reference TRBV30 and TRBJ2-3, the full variable domain is SQTIHQWPATLVQPVGSPLSLECTVEGTSNPNLYWYRQAAGRGLQLLFYSVGIGQISSEVPQNLSASRPQDRQFILSSKKLLLSDSGFYLCAWTRTGGGDTQYFGPGTRLTVL.

The chain recombines TRBV2 with TRBJ2-7; D is unresolved. Germline assignment: CDR1 SNHLY and CDR2 FYNNEI. The CDR3 loop spans 11 amino acids. V lost 8 bases to trimming and J lost 2 bases, with 7 bases between them. CDR3 in DNA: TGTGCCAGCGTGACGCCCTACGAGCAGTACTTC. Translated, it gives CASVTPYEQYF.

This clone occurred a few times. J is TRBJ2-5 and V is TRBV7-9; the D gene is possibly TRBD2 (6 bases). Germline CDR1 SEHNR, CDR2 FQNEAQ (reference sequence). Trimming shortened V by 6 bases and J by 2 bases, and 16 bases separated the two germline ends. CDR3 length: 15 residues. The CDR3 coding sequence is TGTGCCAGCAGGCGGGTGGGTAGCGGACAAGAGACCCAGTACTTC. It translates to CASRRVGSGQETQYF.

There are a few counts of this clone. The chain is built from TRBV6-1 and TRBJ1-6; no definite D call. CDR1 MNHNS and CDR2 SASEGT come from the germline V gene. V gave up 0 bases and J gave up 3 bases, with 3 bases separating them. CDR3 length: 14 amino acids. CDR3 bases: TGTGCCAGCAGTGAAGCAGTCTATAATTCACCCCTCCACTTT. Translating it yields CASSEAVYNSPLHF.

The V call is TRBV4-3, the J call TRBJ1-2; unclear D gene. From germline, CDR1 is LGHNA and CDR2 YSLEER. The ends were cut back, 1 base at V and 1 base at J, with 10 bases in the middle. This CDR3 is 15 amino acids long. This CDR3 reads CASSQGRWDNYGYTF. The DNA of the CDR3 is TGCGCCAGCAGCCAAGGCCGATGGGATAACTATGGCTACACCTTC.

For the CDR3, the DNA is TGTGCCAGCTCACCACCAAAGGTGGGCTATGGCTACACCTTC. It translates to CASSPPKVGYGYTF. The chain is built from TRBV18 and TRBJ1-2; D gene uncertain. Trimming took 0 bases from V and 4 from J, leaving 9 bases between them. Germline-derived CDR1 and CDR2 are KGHSH and LQKENI. CDR3 length equals 14 residues.